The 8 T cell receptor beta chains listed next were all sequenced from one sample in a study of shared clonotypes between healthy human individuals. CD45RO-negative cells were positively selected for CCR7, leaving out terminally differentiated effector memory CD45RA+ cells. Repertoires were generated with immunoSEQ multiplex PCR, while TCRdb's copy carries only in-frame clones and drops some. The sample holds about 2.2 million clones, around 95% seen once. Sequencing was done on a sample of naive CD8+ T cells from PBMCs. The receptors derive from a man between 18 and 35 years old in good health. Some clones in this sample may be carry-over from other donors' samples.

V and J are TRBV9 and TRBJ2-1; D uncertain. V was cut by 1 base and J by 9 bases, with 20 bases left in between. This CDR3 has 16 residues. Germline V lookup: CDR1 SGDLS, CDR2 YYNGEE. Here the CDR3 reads CASSVSPSPQGPEQFF. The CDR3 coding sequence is TGTGCCAGCAGCGTATCCCCCTCGCCTCAAGGCCCTGAGCAGTTCTTC.

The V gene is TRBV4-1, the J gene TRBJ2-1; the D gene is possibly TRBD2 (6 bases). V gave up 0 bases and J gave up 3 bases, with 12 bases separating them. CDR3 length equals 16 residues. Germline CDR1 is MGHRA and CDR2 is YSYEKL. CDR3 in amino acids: CASSQEGGAIYNEQFF. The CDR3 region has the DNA TGCGCCAGCAGCCAAGAAGGAGGGGCAATCTACAATGAGCAGTTCTTC.

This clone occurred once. The CDR3 DNA reads TGTGCCAGCAGCTCGGTCGGGACAGCTGACGAGCAGTACTTC. Translation: CASSSVGTADEQYF. The V gene is TRBV7-9, the J gene TRBJ2-7; 7 bases line up with TRBD1. CDR1 is SEHNR and CDR2 is FQNEAQ in the germline V gene (reference sequence). The CDR3 totals 14 residues. The junction had 8 bases not matched to a gene; V was cut back by 4 bases and J by 5 bases.

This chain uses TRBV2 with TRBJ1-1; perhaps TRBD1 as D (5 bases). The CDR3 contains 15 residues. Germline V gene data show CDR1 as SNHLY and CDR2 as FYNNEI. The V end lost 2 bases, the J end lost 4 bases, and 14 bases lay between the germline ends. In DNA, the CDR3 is TGTGCCAGCAGTGAATACCCAGGGATGGGCACTGAAGCTTTCTTT. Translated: CASSEYPGMGTEAFF.

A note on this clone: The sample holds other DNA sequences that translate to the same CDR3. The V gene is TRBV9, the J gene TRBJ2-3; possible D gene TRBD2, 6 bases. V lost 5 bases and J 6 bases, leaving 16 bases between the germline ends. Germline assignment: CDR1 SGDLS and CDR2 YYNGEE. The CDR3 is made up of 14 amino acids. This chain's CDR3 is CASSRGTGADTQYF. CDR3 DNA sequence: TGTGCCAGCAGTCGCGGGACTGGGGCGGATACGCAGTATTTT. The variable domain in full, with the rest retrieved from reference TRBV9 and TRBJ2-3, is DSGVTQTPKHLITATGQRVTLRCSPRSGDLSVYWYQQSLDQGLQFLIQYYNGEERAKGNILERFSAQQFPDLHSELNLSSLELGDSALYFCASSRGTGADTQYFGPGTRLTVL.

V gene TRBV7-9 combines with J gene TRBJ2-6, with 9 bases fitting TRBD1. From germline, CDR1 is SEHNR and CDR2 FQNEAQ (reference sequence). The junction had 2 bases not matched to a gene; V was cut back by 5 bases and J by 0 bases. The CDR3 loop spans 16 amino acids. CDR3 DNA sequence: TGTGCCAGCAGCCGGGACAGGGCCTCTGGGGCCAACGTCCTGACTTTC. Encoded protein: CASSRDRASGANVLTF.

The CDR3 DNA follows: TGTGCCAGCAGCTTCACTAGCGGGGGCAATGAGCAGTTCTTC. Translation: CASSFTSGGNEQFF. The chain is built from TRBV7-2 and TRBJ2-1, with 11 positions matching TRBD2. The CDR3 is 14 residues long. The trim removed 3 bases at V and 6 bases at J, leaving 1 base unmatched. Germline CDR1 SGHTA, CDR2 FQGNSA.

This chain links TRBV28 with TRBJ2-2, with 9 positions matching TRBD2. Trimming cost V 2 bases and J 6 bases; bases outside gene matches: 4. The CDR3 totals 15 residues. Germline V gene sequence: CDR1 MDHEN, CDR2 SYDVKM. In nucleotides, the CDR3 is TGTGCCAGCAGTTTACTGGGACTAGCCCCCGGGGAGCTGTTTTTT. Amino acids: CASSLLGLAPGELFF.